The following is a TCR beta chain sequence with its context. Authors' methods: Amplification of reference gene primers was used by the study to estimate nucleated cell counts. Data came from immunoSEQ multiplex PCR; TCRdb stores just in-frame clones and leaves some out. V and J calls plus clone size are reproduced from that table; the DNA served to infer D and trimming. This sample has some 130,000 clones, with about 79% found just once. The data were taken from a study of blood T cell repertoires in COVID-19. Study-wide background: There were acute and convalescent COVID-19 samples, and they came from the United States, Italy and Spain. The cDNA or gDNA used as material had been derived from T cells, B-cell-depleted T cells, or PBMCs.

The CDR3 runs 14 residues. Germline CDR1 is SGHVS and CDR2 is FQNEAQ. V lost 3 bases and J lost 7, with 13 bases in between. This rearrangement joins TRBV7-8 to TRBJ1-3, with D possibly being TRBD1 (5 bases). The sequence was obtained from a woman aged 80 or older with acute or convalescent COVID-19. The specimen sequenced was peripheral blood. CDR3 region: CASSLTGAGNTIYF. The CDR3 DNA reads TGTGCCAGCAGCTTGACGGGAGCAGGGAACACCATATATTTT.